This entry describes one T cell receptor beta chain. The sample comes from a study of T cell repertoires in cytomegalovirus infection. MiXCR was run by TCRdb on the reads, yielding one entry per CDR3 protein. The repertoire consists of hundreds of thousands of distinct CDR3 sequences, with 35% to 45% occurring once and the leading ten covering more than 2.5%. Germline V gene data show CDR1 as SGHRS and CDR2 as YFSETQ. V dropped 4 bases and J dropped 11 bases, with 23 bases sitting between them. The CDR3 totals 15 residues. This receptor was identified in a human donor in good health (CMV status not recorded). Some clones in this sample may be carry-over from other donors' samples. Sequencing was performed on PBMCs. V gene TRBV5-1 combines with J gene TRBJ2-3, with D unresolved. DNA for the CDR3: TGCGCCAGCAGCCCACAAGATGGCCCAGGAAACTGGCAGTATTTT. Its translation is CASSPQDGPGNWQYF.